Shown below are 2 T cell receptor beta chains from a single sample sequenced in a study of beta chain features in type 1 diabetes. Study-level results: Moderate but significant shortening of TCRB CDR3s was recorded in all four CD4+ subsets from Type 1 diabetes patients.

No antigen is known for these receptors. Sequenced material consisted of expressed TCRB transcripts (all of the isolated RNA was reverse transcribed). Measured with immunoSEQ multiplex PCR; TCRdb has only the in-frame clones, and not every one. Among about 740,000 clones listed, around an eighth were seen once. Input material: naive CD4+ T cells from blood. These TCRs come from a man in his late teens or twenties with type 1 diabetes.

This clone was counted only a few times. CDR3 DNA sequence: TGTGCCAGCTCACCACCGATAATAGCGGGGGGCAGCTCCTACAATGAGCAGTTCTTC. Translation gives CASSPPIIAGGSSYNEQFF. V is TRBV18 and J is TRBJ2-1; 10 bases are shared with TRBD2. With V trimmed by 0 bases and J by 0 bases, 8 bases remained unmatched. This CDR3 has 19 residues. Germline assignment: CDR1 KGHSH and CDR2 LQKENI.

This chain connects TRBV4-2 to TRBJ1-1; 7 bases are shared with TRBD1. Germline lookup yields CDR1 LGHNA and CDR2 YNFKEQ. CDR3 length equals 14 residues. The V and J ends lost 2 bases and 4 bases, in that order; junction bases with no gene match: 4. CDR3 amino acids: CASSQLGQPTEAFF. The CDR3 DNA reads TGTGCCAGCAGCCAATTGGGACAGCCCACTGAAGCTTTCTTT.